This T cell receptor (beta chain) was captured by sequencing in a study of blood T cell repertoires in COVID-19. As for the study in general: Samples of COVID-19 (acute and convalescent) were obtained from the United States, Italy and Spain.

As originally analysed: From reference gene primer amplification, estimates of nucleated cell counts were derived. Sequencing used immunoSEQ multiplex PCR; TCRdb keeps in-frame clones, though not all of them. The V and J calls and clone size come from that table; D and trimming were worked out from the DNA. The sample lists fewer than 250,000 clones, roughly 82% occurring once. Trimming at V came to 2 bases and at J to 5 bases, leaving 2 bases not matched to a gene. The CDR3 length is 14 residues. The V gene's germline CDR1 is SGDLS and CDR2 YYNGEE. This clone was detected only once. The specimen was peripheral blood. J is TRBJ1-4 and V is TRBV9, with TRBD1 identical over 8 bases. This TCR was sampled from a woman aged 70 to 79 with acute or convalescent COVID-19. The CDR3 spells CASSVGTGNEKLFF. CDR3 coding DNA: TGTGCCAGCAGCGTCGGGACAGGAAATGAAAAACTGTTTTTT.